This is a list of T cell receptor beta chains from one sample in a study of CD8+ T cells in alopecia areata. The table came from immunoSEQ multiplex PCR; TCRdb's copy has only in-frame clones and leaves some out. The top ten hold 0.93% of the sample, which has about 270,000 clones, 60% seen once. Sequences were derived from CD4+ T cells sorted from blood, sampled at week 52, from a patient treated with tofacitinib. The receptors originated from a human donor with alopecia areata. Both conserved end residues are part of each CDR3.

v_call	j_call	cdr3_aa
TRBV27	TRBJ1-2	CASRQTGGNYGYTF
TRBV5-1	TRBJ2-1	CASSLAGVGAFPLDEQFF
TRBV7-3	TRBJ2-3	CASSLGVADTQYF
TRBV18	TRBJ2-2	CASSPAGDTGELFF
TRBV5-1	TRBJ2-5	CASSEPPLETQYF
TRBV1	TRBJ1-2	CTSKGSSGYTF
TRBV6-5	TRBJ2-5	CASSSRFGSTETQYF
TRBV9	TRBJ1-5	CASSRSGVVDQPQHF
TRBV5-6	TRBJ2-7	CASSLARLDYYEQYF
TRBV4-3	TRBJ1-1	CASSQDPRAPNTEAFF
TRBV30	TRBJ1-6	CAWSVKQGGSPLHF
TRBV19	TRBJ1-1	CASRYQNTEAFF
TRBV5-1	TRBJ2-3	CASSLTPGTAGDTQYF
TRBV29-1	TRBJ2-2	CSVARGRGDGELFF
TRBV7-6	TRBJ1-6	CASSSTGNSPLHF
TRBV4-2	TRBJ2-2	CASSSGTGGTGELFF
TRBV25-1	TRBJ2-5	CASSGDETQYF
TRBV5-1	TRBJ2-2	CASSALAGGLNTGELFF
TRBV29-1	TRBJ1-3	CSVGTGNTIYF
TRBV6-1	TRBJ2-6	CASSEPGTGANVLTF
TRBV5-1	TRBJ2-7	CASSWGQGAYEQYF
TRBV29-1	TRBJ1-4	CSVEGGAPFNEKLFF
TRBV6-5	TRBJ1-2	CASSYWGGMANYGYTF
TRBV7-9	TRBJ2-3	CASSLGLEDTQYF
TRBV30	TRBJ2-5	CAWSTLTSGGARETQYF
TRBV5-5	TRBJ2-3	CASRGGVATDTQYF
TRBV6-5	TRBJ2-5	CATTVLETQYF
TRBV5-1	TRBJ2-7	CASRLEFPDEQYF
TRBV30	TRBJ1-1	CACNRDLNTEAFF
TRBV7-3	TRBJ2-1	CASSGGLAGSNEQFF
TRBV5-1	TRBJ1-5	CASSRGTDQPQHF
TRBV10-3	TRBJ1-2	CAIRAGEGYTF
TRBV30	TRBJ2-1	CAWVLAGGSGEQFF
TRBV7-2	TRBJ2-1	CASRRGGAGNEQFF
TRBV6-6	TRBJ2-4	CASSYGTGPENIQYF
TRBV6-5	TRBJ1-1	CASRKGSTEAFF
TRBV10-3	TRBJ1-5	CAIRAAEHQPQHF
TRBV30	TRBJ2-4	CAWSGGAGNIQYF
TRBV7-9	TRBJ2-5	CASSQRTGREETQYF
TRBV4-3	TRBJ2-7	CASSRGQGGYEQYF
TRBV30	TRBJ1-4	CAWSETGGNEKLFF
TRBV7-9	TRBJ1-1	CASSHRTGLEAFF
TRBV19	TRBJ1-1	CASSLPGTEAFF
TRBV10-3	TRBJ2-3	CAISGPTSGGAATHTQYF
TRBV19	TRBJ2-7	CASSIGGGTYEQYF
TRBV9	TRBJ2-3	CASSVGGVTDTQYF
TRBV11-2	TRBJ1-6	CASSFQYNSPLHF
TRBV29-1	TRBJ1-1	CSGWLVGLMNTEAFF
TRBV7-7	TRBJ2-3	CASSLTASTDKKYF
TRBV6-1	TRBJ2-1	CASTLDRATIEQFF
TRBV13	TRBJ1-5	CASSSRGQPQHF
TRBV9	TRBJ1-6	CASSVRPGRKSSPLHF
TRBV4-3	TRBJ2-5	CASSAFRGETQYF